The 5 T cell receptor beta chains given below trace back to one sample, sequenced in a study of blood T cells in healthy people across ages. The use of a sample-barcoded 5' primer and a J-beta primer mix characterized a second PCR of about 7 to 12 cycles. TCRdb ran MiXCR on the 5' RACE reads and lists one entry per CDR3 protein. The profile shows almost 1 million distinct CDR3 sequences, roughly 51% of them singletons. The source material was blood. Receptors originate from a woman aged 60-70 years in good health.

The CDR3 sequence is CASSQGTGPDTQYF. In DNA form, the CDR3 reads TGCGCCAGCAGCCAAGGGACAGGGCCCGATACGCAGTATTTT. This chain uses TRBV4-1 with TRBJ2-3, with TRBD1 identical over 8 bases. The CDR3 runs 14 residues. Germline CDR1 MGHRA, CDR2 YSYEKL. With 1 base clipped from V and 6 bases from J, the junction kept 3 bases outside the gene matches.

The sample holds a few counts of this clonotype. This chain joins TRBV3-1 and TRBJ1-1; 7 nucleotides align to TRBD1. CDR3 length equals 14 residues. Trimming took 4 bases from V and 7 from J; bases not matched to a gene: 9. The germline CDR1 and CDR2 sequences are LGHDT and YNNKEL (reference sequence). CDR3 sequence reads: CASSRPDREGEAFF. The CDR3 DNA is TGTGCCAGCAGCCGACCCGACAGGGAAGGTGAAGCTTTCTTT.

The CDR3 spells CASSFRTPGPYSNQPQHF. In nucleotides, the CDR3 is TGTGCCAGCAGTTTTCGGACGCCAGGGCCTTATAGCAATCAGCCCCAGCATTTT. This sequence joins TRBV27 and TRBJ1-5, with D possibly TRBD1 on 5 matching bases. V was shortened by 3 bases and J by 0 bases, with 18 bases between the two germline ends. From germline, CDR1 is MNHEY and CDR2 SMNVEV (reference sequence). The CDR3 spans 18 residues.

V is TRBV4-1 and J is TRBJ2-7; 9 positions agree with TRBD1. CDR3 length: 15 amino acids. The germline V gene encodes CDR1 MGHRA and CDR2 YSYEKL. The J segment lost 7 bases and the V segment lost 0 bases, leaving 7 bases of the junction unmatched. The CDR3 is CASSQDRDRDREQYF. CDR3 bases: TGCGCCAGCAGCCAAGACCGGGACAGGGACCGGGAGCAGTACTTC.

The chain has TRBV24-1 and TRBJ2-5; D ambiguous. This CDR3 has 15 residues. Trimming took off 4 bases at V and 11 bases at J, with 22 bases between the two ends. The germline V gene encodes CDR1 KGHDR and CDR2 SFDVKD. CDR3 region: CATSDPYWRGNEQYF. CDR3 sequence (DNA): TGTGCCACCAGTGACCCTTACTGGCGTGGGAATGAGCAGTACTTC.